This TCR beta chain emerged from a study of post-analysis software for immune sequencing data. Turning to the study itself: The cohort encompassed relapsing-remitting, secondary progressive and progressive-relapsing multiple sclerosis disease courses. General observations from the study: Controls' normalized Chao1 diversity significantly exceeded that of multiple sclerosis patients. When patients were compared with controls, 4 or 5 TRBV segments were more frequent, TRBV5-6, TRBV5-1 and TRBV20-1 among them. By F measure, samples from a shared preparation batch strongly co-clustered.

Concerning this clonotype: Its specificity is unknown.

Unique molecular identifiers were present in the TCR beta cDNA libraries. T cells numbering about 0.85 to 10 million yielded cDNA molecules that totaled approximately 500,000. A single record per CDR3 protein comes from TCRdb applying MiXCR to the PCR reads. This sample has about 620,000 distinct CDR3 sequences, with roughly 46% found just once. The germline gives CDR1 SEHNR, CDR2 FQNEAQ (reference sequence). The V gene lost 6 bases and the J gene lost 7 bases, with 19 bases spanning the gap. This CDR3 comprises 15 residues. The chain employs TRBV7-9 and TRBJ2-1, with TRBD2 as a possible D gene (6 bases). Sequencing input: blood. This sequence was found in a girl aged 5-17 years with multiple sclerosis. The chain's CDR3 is CASRPLAQRGNEQFF. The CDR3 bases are TGTGCCAGCAGACCCCTAGCGCAGCGTGGGAATGAGCAGTTCTTC.